Given below is one TCR beta chain in context. These data originate in a study of T cell changes during pregnancy in multiple sclerosis. This CDR3 contains 15 residues. From germline, CDR1 is LNHNV and CDR2 YYDKDF (reference sequence). V lost 3 bases and J 0 bases, leaving 11 bases between the germline ends. Data came from immunoSEQ multiplex PCR; TCRdb stores just in-frame clones and leaves some out. The sample holds fewer than 70,000 clones, roughly 90% seen once. This clonotype was obtained from a female donor in good health, enrolled as a control in a pregnancy study. The chain is built from TRBV15 and TRBJ1-1; D unclear. This material consisted of peripheral blood, taken in the second trimester of pregnancy. This CDR3 reads CATSRARTMNTEAFF. The CDR3 nucleotides read TGTGCCACCAGCAGGGCTCGAACCATGAACACTGAAGCTTTCTTT.